This T cell receptor beta chain derives from a study of blood T cell repertoires in COVID-19. Method: immunoSEQ multiplex PCR; TCRdb's copy keeps in-frame clones and lacks some. The table lists roughly 220,000 clones, about 80% of them singletons, with 3% to 3.5% in the top ten. Material: peripheral blood. The receptor comes from a woman aged 30 to 39 who had recovered from COVID-19.

The DNA of the CDR3 is TGTGCCAGCAGTTTAGAGGCGCGGAAGCAGTTCTTC. As protein: CASSLEARKQFF. This rearrangement joins TRBV12-3 or TRBV12-4 to TRBJ2-1; no definite D call. The CDR3 is 12 amino acids. The germline V and J ends were trimmed by 1 base and 11 bases, with 9 bases remaining between them.